This entry describes one T cell receptor beta chain. The antigen is not known. The germline gives CDR1 SGHVS, CDR2 FQNEAQ. CDR3 length equals 14 residues. V gave up 1 base and J gave up 3 bases, with 10 bases separating them. With 60 Vbeta and 13 Jbeta primers, the PCR was carried out. Sequencing was performed with immunoSEQ multiplex PCR; in TCRdb, only in-frame clones are kept and a portion is missing. The profile shows 150,000 to 200,000 clones, approximately 78% of them singletons. The sample comes from a study of cytomegalovirus exposure and HLA in healthy donors. Across the study: An analysis done earlier identified about 120 million unique TCR beta sequences from approximately 170 million T cells. The study, taken as a whole, reports: For most subjects, TCR beta sequences were reported to predict HLA-A and HLA-B alleles with accuracy. In vitro checks showed that a few CMV-associated chains really do target CMV antigens. Researchers left out some V segments, among them TRBV6-2 and TRBV6-3, as indistinguishable.

This TCR was recovered from a woman aged 18-29 years in good health and CMV-seronegative. The sequenced sample was PBMCs. The V gene is TRBV7-8, the J gene TRBJ2-7; D remains unclear. The CDR3 nucleotides read TGTGCCAGCAGCTTAGAGCCTGAGTTCTACGAGCAGTACTTC. It translates to CASSLEPEFYEQYF. The whole variable domain, filled in from reference TRBV7-8 and TRBJ2-7, reads GAGVSQSPRYKVAKRGQDVALRCDPISGHVSLFWYQQALGQGPEFLTYFQNEAQLDKSGLPSDRFFAERPEGSVSTLKIQRTQQEDSAVYLCASSLEPEFYEQYFGPGTRLTVT.